This entry concerns a single T cell receptor (beta chain). The source of the sample is a study of blood T cell repertoires in COVID-19. Study-wide context: COVID-19 samples from acute and convalescent phases originated in the United States, Italy and Spain. T cells, B-cell-depleted T cells, or PBMCs supplied cDNA or gDNA.

As handled by the study authors: Cell counts per sample came from amplifying reference gene primers. The table came from immunoSEQ multiplex PCR; TCRdb's copy has only in-frame clones and leaves some out. From that table come the V and J calls and clone size; the DNA was used to work out D and trimming. The data show tens of thousands of clones, around 90% seen once. This CDR3 has 14 amino acids. Germline CDR1 is MDHEN and CDR2 is SYDVKM. V dropped 6 bases and J dropped 5 bases, with 16 bases sitting between them. The gene calls are TRBV28 and TRBJ2-5, with D perhaps TRBD2 (6 bases). The origin of this receptor is a man aged 50-60 years with active COVID-19. The sample consisted of peripheral blood. The CDR3 here is CASRLRGGEETQYF. The CDR3 DNA reads TGTGCCAGCAGGTTGAGGGGCGGGGAGGAGACCCAGTACTTC.